Each of the 21 T cell receptor beta chains below was sequenced from the same sample in a study of shared clonotypes between healthy human individuals. TCRdb's table, derived via immunoSEQ multiplex PCR, lists solely in-frame clones and lacks some. Here the sample spans about 1 million clones, around 74% being singletons. The specimen sequenced was memory CD4+ T cells sorted from blood. Subset in this sample: CD45RA-negative fraction. These receptors originate from a man aged 18 to 29 in good health.

The CDR3 DNA reads as TGTGCCAGCAGCCCCCGAGGGGACTCGCCGTCCCGGGATACGCAGTATTTT. Translating gives CASSPRGDSPSRDTQYF. This rearrangement joins TRBV9 to TRBJ2-3; D perhaps matches TRBD2 (6 bases). CDR3 size: 17 residues. V was pared by 4 bases and J by 6 bases, with 24 bases between. Looked up from germline, CDR1 is SGDLS and CDR2 is YYNGEE.

The CDR3: CASSQFRTDTQYF. In DNA, the CDR3 is TGTGCCAGCAGCCAATTTCGCACAGATACGCAGTATTTT. This rearrangement joins TRBV16 to TRBJ2-3; D uncertain. Germline lookup yields CDR1 KGHSY and CDR2 FQNENV. This CDR3 spans 13 amino acids. The V and J ends lost 1 base and 1 base respectively, with 3 bases between them.

For the CDR3, the DNA is TGCGCCAGCAGAACCGACCCGCAGGATGGCTACACCTTC. Its protein product is CASRTDPQDGYTF. The chain links TRBV5-1 to TRBJ1-2; no reliable D call. CDR3 size: 13 residues. Trimming removed 5 bases from V and 6 bases from J, with 14 bases in between. The germline V gene has CDR1 SGHRS and CDR2 YFSETQ.

This clone was found many times. Additional DNA sequences in this sample encode the identical CDR3. The chain recombines TRBV7-2 with TRBJ2-5, with D hard to call. The V gene's germline CDR1 is SGHTA and CDR2 FQGNSA. V gave up 1 base and J gave up 5 bases, with 5 bases separating them. This CDR3 comprises 12 residues. The CDR3 protein is CASSLDRETQYF. CDR3 bases: TGTGCCAGCAGCTTAGATCGGGAGACCCAGTACTTC.

This clone was seen a few times. The chain couples TRBV7-2 to TRBJ1-5, with unresolved D. The CDR3 sequence is 15 residues long. Germline V gene lookup returns CDR1 SGHTA and CDR2 FQGNSA. Between the trimmed V and J ends, which lost 3 bases and 4 bases, there was a span of 13 bases. The CDR3 here is CASSLRTGVNQPQHF. The CDR3 nucleotides are TGTGCCAGCAGCTTGCGGACGGGAGTAAATCAGCCCCAGCATTTT.

This clone was counted between two and nine times. The V call is TRBV19, the J call TRBJ1-2; 7 nucleotides align to TRBD1. V was clipped by 4 bases and J by 6 bases; unmatched bases: 5. In germline, CDR1 is LNHDA, CDR2 SQIVND (reference sequence). CDR3 length: 13 residues. CDR3 nucleotide sequence: TGTGCCAGTAGTAGTAGGGGGCGGGATGGCTACACCTTC. It yields the protein CASSSRGRDGYTF.

This clone was recorded only once. The chain recombines TRBV7-2 with TRBJ2-1; D is unresolved. V was pared by 3 bases and J by 4 bases, with 13 bases between. The germline V gene encodes CDR1 SGHTA and CDR2 FQGNSA. The CDR3 totals 15 residues. This CDR3 reads CASSFYGPGYNEQFF. Written as DNA, the CDR3 is TGTGCCAGCAGCTTCTACGGGCCAGGATACAATGAGCAGTTCTTC.

The rearrangement joins TRBV7-2 to TRBJ1-1; no firm D call. V was shortened by 3 bases and J by 1 base, with 6 bases between the two germline ends. Germline V lookup: CDR1 SGHTA, CDR2 FQGNSA. The CDR3 runs to 13 residues. The CDR3 nucleotides read TGTGCCAGCAGCTTCCCCACGAACACTGAAGCTTTCTTT. Its translation: CASSFPTNTEAFF.

The chain employs TRBV27 and TRBJ2-5; 11 positions agree with TRBD1. Trimming at V came to 3 bases and at J to 5 bases, leaving 5 bases not matched to a gene. CDR1 and CDR2 (germline): MNHEY, SMNVEV (reference sequence). This CDR3 region has 15 residues. DNA of the CDR3: TGTGCCAGCAGTTTTGGACAGGGGGCCTTGGAGACCCAGTACTTC. Its translation: CASSFGQGALETQYF.

As to this clone: The same CDR3 also results from other DNA sequences found in this sample. This chain uses TRBV7-9 with TRBJ2-3, with D unresolved. Trimming pared 5 bases from V and 0 bases from J, leaving 9 bases between. CDR1 and CDR2 from the germline V gene are SEHNR and FQNEAQ (reference sequence). CDR3 length: 14 residues. CDR3 coding DNA: TGTGCCAGCAGCCTCACTGGTAGCACAGATACGCAGTATTTT. It translates to CASSLTGSTDTQYF.

This clone came up a few times. The chain is built from TRBV7-6 and TRBJ2-3; 9 bases line up with TRBD1. Germline V gene data show CDR1 as SGHVS and CDR2 as FNYEAQ. V gave up 3 bases and J gave up 5 bases; unmatched junction bases: 3. CDR3 size: 14 residues. CDR3: CASSLGQGRDTQYF. The CDR3 nucleotides are TGTGCCAGCAGCTTGGGACAGGGAAGAGATACGCAGTATTTT.

CDR3 protein: CTSSPDGGAEHF. DNA of the CDR3: TGCACCAGCAGCCCGGACGGCGGGGCCGAGCACTTC. The chain joins TRBV1 to TRBJ2-4; the D call of TRBD2 is as the table states it, not checked on the DNA. TRBV1 is listed as a pseudogene. The CDR3 is made up of 12 amino acids.

The chain uses TRBV19 and TRBJ2-5; no definite D call. Trimming stripped 3 bases from V and 3 bases from J, with 2 bases between. Looked up from germline, CDR1 is LNHDA and CDR2 is SQIVND (reference sequence). There are 11 residues in the CDR3. CDR3 residues: CASSMKETQYF. CDR3 in DNA: TGTGCCAGTAGTATGAAAGAGACCCAGTACTTC.

The genes are TRBV6-1 and TRBJ2-1; D might be TRBD1 (5 bases). CDR3 size: 13 residues. Germline V gene lookup returns CDR1 MNHNS and CDR2 SASEGT. The V end was cut by 5 bases, the J end by 13 bases, with 18 bases between. The CDR3 sequence is CASSPLKGLGQFF. CDR3 DNA sequence: TGTGCCAGCAGTCCATTAAAGGGGCTTGGTCAGTTCTTC.

The chain carries TRBV9 and TRBJ2-1; D may be TRBD2 (5 bases). The germline gives CDR1 SGDLS, CDR2 YYNGEE. Trimming shortened V by 4 bases and J by 1 base, and 12 bases separated the two germline ends. CDR3 size: 15 residues. The DNA for the CDR3 is TGTGCCAGCAGCCCGCGGACTCGTTCCTACAATGAGCAGTTCTTC. Protein sequence: CASSPRTRSYNEQFF.

In nucleotides, the CDR3 is TGCGCCAGCAGCTTGGTAGTGGCAGGGGGACGCTCTGGAAACACCATATATTTT. Translated: CASSLVVAGGRSGNTIYF. V is TRBV5-1 and J is TRBJ1-3, with 7 positions matching TRBD1. The CDR3 contains 18 residues. Germline CDR1 and CDR2: SGHRS and YFSETQ. The V and J ends lost 0 bases and 0 bases, in that order; junction bases with no gene match: 9.

V and J are TRBV30 and TRBJ1-1, with D unclear. Germline CDR1 is GTSNPN and CDR2 is SVGIG (reference sequence). CDR3 length: 13 residues. V was trimmed by 2 bases and J by 8 bases, leaving 15 bases between them. The CDR3 bases are TGTGCCTGGAGTACGGAGCGGCGTCCCGAAGCTTTCTTT. Amino acid sequence: CAWSTERRPEAFF.

This chain links TRBV11-2 with TRBJ2-7, with D hard to call. Trimming stripped 0 bases from V and 1 base from J, with 7 bases between. The V gene's germline CDR1 is SGHAT and CDR2 FQNNGV. The CDR3 spans 14 residues. In DNA form, the CDR3 reads TGTGCCAGCAGCTTAGATTGGGTATCCTACGAGCAGTACTTC. This sequence encodes CASSLDWVSYEQYF.

The CDR3 DNA is TGTGCCAGTAAAATGGGGTTGCCGGGGTCCACCAATCAGCCCCAGCATTTT. This translates into CASKMGLPGSTNQPQHF. V usage is TRBV19 and J usage is TRBJ1-5; D ambiguous. This CDR3 region has 17 residues. Trimming removed 7 bases from V and 3 bases from J, with 22 bases in between. Germline loops: CDR1 LNHDA, CDR2 SQIVND (reference sequence).

Notes on this clone: A much larger clone differs from this one at a single base, so this may be a read error. The chain links TRBV6-5 to TRBJ1-3; TRBD1 agrees at 7 bases. With 6 bases clipped from V and 3 bases from J, the junction kept 2 bases outside the gene matches. The CDR3 totals 13 residues. The germline CDR1 and CDR2 sequences are MNHEY and SVGAGI. CDR3 nucleotide sequence: TGTGCCAGCAGCCGACAGGGTGGAAACACCATATATTTT. It translates to CASSRQGGNTIYF.

The chain is built from TRBV27 and TRBJ2-2; the match to TRBD2 covers 8 bases. The V gene end was trimmed by 6 bases and the J gene end by 7 bases; junction bases not matched to a gene: 13. This CDR3 is built from 16 residues. The germline CDR1 and CDR2 sequences are MNHEY and SMNVEV (reference sequence). Here the CDR3 DNA reads TGTGCCAGCAGCCAAGAGCGCGGGGGGTCGAACGGGGAGCTGTTTTTT. It is translated as CASSQERGGSNGELFF.